These 21 T cell receptor beta chains were all obtained from the same sample, sequenced in a study of cytomegalovirus exposure and HLA in healthy donors. Primers: 60 Vbeta forward and 13 Jbeta reverse. Produced via immunoSEQ multiplex PCR; TCRdb's table is partial and in-frame only. The table has 170,000 or so clones, 70% to 80% seen once. Material: PBMCs. These receptors were collected from a woman in her twenties or thirties in good health and CMV-seropositive.

This clone was counted once. V is TRBV5-1 and J is TRBJ1-1; D is ambiguous. CDR1 SGHRS and CDR2 YFSETQ come from the germline V gene. CDR3 size: 13 residues. The V gene lost 4 bases and the J gene lost 0 bases, with 7 bases spanning the gap. The CDR3 region has the DNA TGCGCCAGCAGCCCCGAGTTGAACACTGAAGCTTTCTTT. Residues: CASSPELNTEAFF.

Concerning this clone itself: The sample holds other DNA sequences that translate to the same CDR3. This sequence joins TRBV6-1 and TRBJ1-2, with 8 bases matching TRBD1. Germline-derived CDR1 and CDR2 are MNHNS and SASEGT. V trimming: 1 base; J trimming: 8 bases; junction bases outside the gene matches: 6. The CDR3 has 14 residues. The CDR3 sequence: CASSEEAGGYGYTF. Written as DNA, the CDR3 is TGTGCCAGCAGTGAAGAGGCAGGGGGCTACGGCTACACCTTC.

The chain employs TRBV6-1 and TRBJ2-3; D is uncertain. V dropped 3 bases and J dropped 2 bases, with 12 bases sitting between them. Looked up from germline, CDR1 is MNHNS and CDR2 is SASEGT. CDR3 length: 15 amino acids. The CDR3 nucleotides are TGTGCCAGCAGTGATACCCAGGAATCCACAGATACGCAGTATTTT. Its translation is CASSDTQESTDTQYF.

This chain uses TRBV7-2 with TRBJ1-5; D may be TRBD1 (6 bases). Germline V gene data show CDR1 as SGHTA and CDR2 as FQGNSA. The CDR3 has 15 residues. Deletions cut 5 bases from V and 0 bases from J, with 11 bases between. The DNA of the CDR3 is TGTGCCAGCAGCGCGGACAGATATAGCAATCAGCCCCAGCATTTT. Protein: CASSADRYSNQPQHF. Based on the CDR3 plus reference TRBV7-2 and TRBJ1-5, the full variable domain is GAGVSQSPSNKVTEKGKDVELRCDPISGHTALYWYRQSLGQGLEFLIYFQGNSAPDKSGLPSDRFSAERTGGSVSTLTIQRTQQEDSAVYLCASSADRYSNQPQHFGDGTRLSIL.

The genes are TRBV4-2 and TRBJ2-7; possibly TRBD2 for D (5 bases). CDR3 length: 14 amino acids. V was shortened by 1 base and J by 2 bases, with 9 bases between the two germline ends. Germline lookup yields CDR1 LGHNA and CDR2 YNFKEQ. CDR3 in DNA: TGTGCCAGCAGCCAAGTCCTAGCAGCCTACGAGCAGTACTTC. Protein: CASSQVLAAYEQYF.

This clone was seen only a few times. CDR3 sequence: CASSTVGQASYEQYF. The DNA for the CDR3 is TGTGCCAGCAGTACGGTGGGGCAGGCGTCCTACGAGCAGTACTTC. This chain links TRBV6-5 with TRBJ2-7; D is perhaps TRBD1 (5 bases). This CDR3 contains 15 residues. Germline V gene data show CDR1 as MNHEY and CDR2 as SVGAGI. V dropped 5 bases and J dropped 1 base, with 15 bases sitting between them.

This clone has more than one count but fewer than ten. The chain links TRBV27 to TRBJ2-2; 11 nucleotides align to TRBD1. With 4 bases clipped from V and 1 base from J, the junction kept 11 bases outside the gene matches. This CDR3 has 19 residues. Germline assignment: CDR1 MNHEY and CDR2 SMNVEV (reference sequence). The CDR3 here is CASSSNSGTGGRNTGELFF. The CDR3 DNA reads TGTGCCAGCAGTTCGAATTCCGGGACAGGGGGTCGGAACACCGGGGAGCTGTTTTTT.

This clone showed up just once. V and J are TRBV7-3 and TRBJ2-5; a possible D gene is TRBD2 (6 bases). The CDR3 has 15 amino acids. The ends were cut back, 5 bases at V and 1 base at J, with 14 bases in the middle. Germline V gene lookup returns CDR1 SGHTA and CDR2 FQGTGA. CDR3 amino acids: CASSQQAGLQETQYF. The CDR3 DNA reads as TGTGCCAGCAGCCAACAAGCGGGCCTCCAAGAGACCCAGTACTTC.

The chain links TRBV4-1 to TRBJ2-3; 11 bases agree with TRBD2. V was pared by 3 bases and J by 10 bases, with 12 bases of the junction left unmatched. The CDR3 loop spans 16 amino acids. CDR1 MGHRA and CDR2 YSYEKL come from the germline V gene. This CDR3 is CASSHPGTSGGIAQYF. CDR3 sequence (DNA): TGCGCCAGCAGCCATCCCGGGACTAGCGGAGGGATAGCGCAGTATTTT.

The chain carries TRBV28 and TRBJ1-4; D gene unclear. CDR3 length: 14 amino acids. Germline values: CDR1 MDHEN, CDR2 SYDVKM. Trimming cost V 3 bases and J 7 bases, with 12 bases left between them. Here the CDR3 reads CASSLETPSEKLFF. The DNA of the CDR3 is TGTGCCAGCAGTTTGGAGACTCCGTCTGAAAAACTGTTTTTT.

This clone was counted only a few times. The CDR3: CASSGGGAGNQPQHF. CDR3 coding DNA: TGTGCCAGCAGCGGGGGGGGTGCGGGGAATCAGCCCCAGCATTTT. The chain employs TRBV28 and TRBJ1-5, with D tentatively TRBD1 (5 bases). Germline CDR1 is MDHEN and CDR2 is SYDVKM. CDR3 length: 15 residues. V dropped 6 bases and J dropped 4 bases, with 16 bases sitting between them.

J is TRBJ1-2 and V is TRBV28, with D possibly being TRBD1 (6 bases). The CDR3 extends over 15 amino acids. Germline V gene sequence: CDR1 MDHEN, CDR2 SYDVKM. The V end was cut by 7 bases, the J end by 7 bases, with 22 bases between. Written as DNA, the CDR3 is TGTGCCAGCAAAAGGGACATCTCATCCTCAGGTGGCTACACCTTC. Translated: CASKRDISSSGGYTF.

The chain employs TRBV5-1 and TRBJ1-1, with TRBD1 matching 8 bases. CDR1 is SGHRS and CDR2 is YFSETQ in the germline V gene. The CDR3 spans 15 residues. The junction had 6 bases not matched to a gene; V was cut back by 1 base and J by 4 bases. As DNA, the CDR3 is TGCGCCAGCAGCTTGAAGACAGGGGAGGTCACTGAAGCTTTCTTT. Its translation is CASSLKTGEVTEAFF.

V and J are TRBV11-3 and TRBJ2-5; 7 nucleotides align to TRBD1. The length of the CDR3 is 14 residues. Germline CDR1 SGHNT, CDR2 YENEEA. Losses at the gene ends were 7 bases for V and 3 bases for J; bases not matched to a gene: 8. The CDR3 DNA reads as TGTGCCAGCACCCCTGCAGGGGGAGAAGAGACCCAGTACTTC. Amino acid sequence: CASTPAGGEETQYF.

The chain links TRBV4-1 to TRBJ1-1, with 7 bases lining up with TRBD1. Trimming at V came to 5 bases and at J to 2 bases, leaving 5 bases not matched to a gene. The CDR3 spans 14 residues. Germline V CDR1 and CDR2: MGHRA, YSYEKL. CDR3 in amino acids: CASSVGQVNTEAFF. CDR3 in DNA: TGCGCCAGCAGCGTAGGACAGGTAAACACTGAAGCTTTCTTT.

This clone has a handful of counts. The CDR3 sequence: CASSVPTGYNEKLFF. Written as DNA, the CDR3 is TGTGCCAGCAGTGTACCGACAGGCTATAATGAAAAACTGTTTTTT. V and J are TRBV6-1 and TRBJ1-4; D might be TRBD1 (6 bases). This CDR3 spans 15 amino acids. Trimming took off 4 bases at V and 4 bases at J, with 13 bases between the two ends. The V gene's germline CDR1 is MNHNS and CDR2 SASEGT.

The genes are TRBV19 and TRBJ2-7, with 7 bases aligning to TRBD1. The CDR3 runs 15 residues. Trimming took 3 bases from V and 2 from J; bases not matched to a gene: 7. Germline assignment: CDR1 LNHDA and CDR2 SQIVND (reference sequence). The CDR3 coding sequence is TGTGCCAGTAGTATCGGACAGGTGGGACCCTACGAGCAGTACTTC. Its translation is CASSIGQVGPYEQYF.

V is TRBV7-2 and J is TRBJ2-1, with 7 bases that match TRBD2. The germline V gene has CDR1 SGHTA and CDR2 FQGNSA. CDR3 length equals 17 residues. V lost 0 bases, J lost 3 bases, and 8 bases stayed unmatched. DNA of the CDR3: TGTGCCAGCAGCTTAGCCGGGGCGGGAGCCTTCTACAATGAGCAGTTCTTC. Translation gives CASSLAGAGAFYNEQFF.

The chain joins TRBV28 to TRBJ1-5; D remains ambiguous. The CDR3 has 13 amino acids. CDR1 MDHEN and CDR2 SYDVKM come from the germline V gene. The V gene lost 8 bases and the J gene lost 3 bases, with 11 bases spanning the gap. The CDR3 sequence: CASGSGNNQPQHF. The CDR3 region has the DNA TGTGCCAGCGGCAGCGGCAACAATCAGCCCCAGCATTTT.

This clone has a single count. The chain has TRBV15 and TRBJ2-7; D is possibly TRBD2 (5 bases). This CDR3 is built from 15 residues. Trimming cost V 0 bases and J 0 bases, with 9 bases left between them. Germline V CDR1 and CDR2: LNHNV, YYDKDF (reference sequence). The CDR3 loop is CATSRDPSSSYEQYF. CDR3 sequence (DNA): TGTGCCACCAGCAGAGATCCTAGCAGCTCCTACGAGCAGTACTTC.

The sample holds a few counts of this clone. The chain is built from TRBV29-1 and TRBJ1-2; D not certain. The CDR3 length is 13 residues. In germline, CDR1 is SQVTM, CDR2 ANQGSEA. Between the trimmed V and J ends, which lost 6 bases and 8 bases, there was a span of 19 bases. The CDR3 protein is CSVSAVTGRGYTF. CDR3 bases: TGCAGCGTCTCGGCCGTCACGGGGAGAGGCTACACCTTC.